These 28 T cell receptor beta chains were sequenced from one sample in a study of cytomegalovirus exposure and HLA in healthy donors. Both 60 Vbeta primers and 13 Jbeta primers went into the PCR. Here immunoSEQ multiplex PCR was the method, and the copy in TCRdb shows in-frame clones only, minus some. Among 80,000 to 130,000 clones, around three quarters were seen once, and the ten largest hold approximately 3.6%. Specimen: PBMCs. These receptor sequences come from a woman between 45 and 65 years old in good health and CMV-seropositive.

CDR3 coding DNA: TGCGCCAGCAGTCAGGGGCCAGGGACAACTAATGAAAAACTGTTTTTT. It specifies CASSQGPGTTNEKLFF. The chain joins TRBV5-1 to TRBJ1-4; D perhaps matches TRBD1 (6 bases). Germline values: CDR1 SGHRS, CDR2 YFSETQ. Between the trimmed V and J ends, which lost 5 bases and 0 bases, there was a span of 14 bases. The CDR3 extends over 16 amino acids.

The chain has TRBV25-1 and TRBJ2-5; possibly TRBD1 for D (6 bases). The CDR3 is made up of 16 amino acids. Trimming took 8 bases from V and 1 from J, leaving 20 bases between them. The V gene's germline CDR1 is MGHDK and CDR2 SYGVNS. The CDR3 spells CASPGPTGQRQETQYF. DNA for the CDR3: TGTGCCAGCCCCGGGCCAACAGGACAGCGCCAAGAGACCCAGTACTTC. Full variable domain (outside the CDR3, taken from reference TRBV25-1 and TRBJ2-5): EADIYQTPRYLVIGTGKKITLECSQTMGHDKMYWYQQDPGMELHLIHYSYGVNSTEKGDLSSESTVSRIRTEHFPLTLESARPSHTSQYLCASPGPTGQRQETQYFGPGTRLLVL.

This clone occurred a few times. The chain employs TRBV4-1 and TRBJ2-1, with 8 bases aligning to TRBD1. This CDR3 spans 15 amino acids. Germline CDR1 MGHRA, CDR2 YSYEKL. Trimming cost V 1 base and J 8 bases; bases outside gene matches: 7. CDR3 DNA: TGCGCCAGCAGCCAAGTTCCAGGGGGCAGGGATGAGCAGTTCTTC. Translating gives CASSQVPGGRDEQFF.

The gene calls are TRBV19 and TRBJ1-5, with D uncertain. Germline-derived CDR1 and CDR2 are LNHDA and SQIVND (reference sequence). The CDR3 consists of 15 residues. V gave up 5 bases and J gave up 2 bases, with 13 bases separating them. The CDR3 protein is CASSRGGRGNQPQHF. CDR3 DNA sequence: TGTGCCAGTAGTCGCGGAGGGAGAGGCAATCAGCCCCAGCATTTT.

This clone was recorded once. This chain joins TRBV5-6 and TRBJ1-1; 8 bases fit TRBD1. Germline V gene sequence: CDR1 SGHDT, CDR2 YYEEEE. The CDR3 totals 14 residues. V lost 0 bases and J lost 3; bases outside the gene matches: 1. CDR3 coding DNA: TGTGCCAGCAGCTTGGGGACAGGGTACACTGAAGCTTTCTTT. Protein sequence: CASSLGTGYTEAFF.

The chain recombines TRBV11-2 with TRBJ2-4, with D maybe TRBD2 (6 bases). Trimming took 5 bases from V and 9 from J, leaving 14 bases between them. This CDR3 is built from 13 residues. Germline assignment: CDR1 SGHAT and CDR2 FQNNGV. The CDR3 spells CASSRRELGIQYF. CDR3 bases: TGTGCCAGCAGCCGACGGGAGTTGGGCATTCAGTACTTC.

J is TRBJ2-5 and V is TRBV19; D uncertain. The V end was cut by 7 bases, the J end by 5 bases, with 14 bases between. Per the germline V gene, CDR1 is LNHDA and CDR2 is SQIVND (reference sequence). The CDR3 is 13 amino acids. DNA of the CDR3: TGTGCCAGTAAGGATGAGGTCGGGGAGACCCAGTACTTC. Translated: CASKDEVGETQYF.

The V call is TRBV9, the J call TRBJ1-1; 7 bases agree with TRBD1. V lost 2 bases to trimming and J lost 8 bases; unmatched junction nucleotides: 6. Germline V gene sequence: CDR1 SGDLS, CDR2 YYNGEE. The CDR3 has 13 residues. CDR3 in DNA: TGTGCCAGCAGCGTCGTTACAGGGGACGAAGCTTTCTTT. Translating it yields CASSVVTGDEAFF. Combining the CDR3 with reference TRBV9 and TRBJ1-1 gives the whole variable domain DSGVTQTPKHLITATGQRVTLRCSPRSGDLSVYWYQQSLDQGLQFLIQYYNGEERAKGNILERFSAQQFPDLHSELNLSSLELGDSALYFCASSVVTGDEAFFGQGTRLTVV.

The chain combines TRBV4-1 with TRBJ1-1; no clear D gene. This CDR3 spans 14 amino acids. V was cut by 1 base and J by 4 bases, with 10 bases left in between. The germline V gene encodes CDR1 MGHRA and CDR2 YSYEKL. CDR3 loop: CASSQARLGTEAFF. The CDR3 DNA sequence: TGCGCCAGCAGCCAAGCTAGGTTGGGCACTGAAGCTTTCTTT.

CDR3 nucleotide sequence: TGTGCCAGCTCACACGACAGGGACAATGAGCAGTTCTTC. Residues: CASSHDRDNEQFF. V usage is TRBV18 and J usage is TRBJ2-1; 7 positions match TRBD1. Germline V lookup: CDR1 KGHSH, CDR2 LQKENI. This CDR3 region has 13 residues. With 4 bases clipped from V and 5 bases from J, the junction kept 2 bases outside the gene matches.

The V gene is TRBV2, the J gene TRBJ2-3, with 7 bases matching TRBD2. Germline CDR1 SNHLY, CDR2 FYNNEI. The CDR3 loop spans 16 amino acids. With V trimmed by 2 bases and J by 5 bases, 10 bases remained unmatched. CDR3 region: CASSEQAGVMIDTQYF. The CDR3 coding sequence is TGTGCCAGCAGTGAACAGGCGGGAGTTATGATAGATACGCAGTATTTT.

The J gene is TRBJ2-1, the V gene TRBV11-3, with D maybe TRBD1 (5 bases). Trimming took 1 base from V and 7 from J, leaving 11 bases between them. This CDR3 has 14 amino acids. The V gene's germline CDR1 is SGHNT and CDR2 YENEEA. The CDR3 coding sequence is TGTGCCAGCAGCTTAGGGGGCGAACGAAATGAGCAGTTCTTC. It translates to CASSLGGERNEQFF.

V is TRBV18 and J is TRBJ1-1; D perhaps matches TRBD1 (5 bases). CDR1 is KGHSH and CDR2 is LQKENI in the germline V gene. The CDR3 has 12 amino acids. Trimming left V 9 bases short and J 4 bases short, with 12 bases between. The CDR3 spells CASLGGSTEAFF. CDR3 nucleotides: TGTGCCAGTTTGGGGGGAAGCACTGAAGCTTTCTTT.

The chain combines TRBV27 with TRBJ1-2; TRBD1 aligns across 9 bases. This CDR3 has 15 residues. The J segment lost 2 bases and the V segment lost 6 bases, leaving 7 bases of the junction unmatched. Germline V CDR1 and CDR2: MNHEY, SMNVEV (reference sequence). The DNA of the CDR3 is TGTGCCAGCAGGTCCGGGACAGGGTCCAACTATGGCTACACCTTC. It yields the protein CASRSGTGSNYGYTF.

V usage is TRBV5-6 and J usage is TRBJ1-2; tentative D call: TRBD1 (5 bases). Germline V gene data show CDR1 as SGHDT and CDR2 as YYEEEE. The CDR3 loop spans 14 amino acids. Trimming took off 4 bases at V and 3 bases at J, with 13 bases between the two ends. CDR3: CASSLDSLYYGYTF. The CDR3 DNA sequence: TGTGCCAGCAGCCTAGACAGTTTATACTATGGCTACACCTTC.

This clone was seen many times. This chain uses TRBV25-1 with TRBJ2-2; possibly TRBD1 for D (6 bases). This CDR3 comprises 17 residues. Germline V gene sequence: CDR1 MGHDK, CDR2 SYGVNS. V was shortened by 4 bases and J by 0 bases, with 15 bases between the two germline ends. The chain's CDR3 is CASSGAFDRTNTGELFF. The CDR3 DNA follows: TGTGCCAGCAGTGGCGCCTTCGACAGGACGAACACCGGGGAGCTGTTTTTT. The whole variable domain, filled in from reference TRBV25-1 and TRBJ2-2, reads EADIYQTPRYLVIGTGKKITLECSQTMGHDKMYWYQQDPGMELHLIHYSYGVNSTEKGDLSSESTVSRIRTEHFPLTLESARPSHTSQYLCASSGAFDRTNTGELFFGEGSRLTVL.

V usage is TRBV27 and J usage is TRBJ2-1; unclear D gene. The CDR3 is 12 amino acids. Trimming took off 8 bases at V and 4 bases at J, with 9 bases between the two ends. The germline CDR1 and CDR2 sequences are MNHEY and SMNVEV (reference sequence). The CDR3 reads CASFGLYNEQFF. CDR3 nucleotide sequence: TGTGCCAGCTTTGGCCTTTACAATGAGCAGTTCTTC.

This chain connects TRBV5-1 to TRBJ1-1; no clear D gene. CDR3 size: 14 residues. The germline V and J ends were trimmed by 2 bases and 5 bases, with 13 bases remaining between them. Germline lookup yields CDR1 SGHRS and CDR2 YFSETQ. The chain's CDR3 is CASSFGDSETEAFF. The CDR3 nucleotides read TGCGCCAGCAGCTTCGGAGATTCTGAGACTGAAGCTTTCTTT.

This clone appeared a single time. The chain combines TRBV2 with TRBJ2-1; D gene uncertain. CDR3 length: 12 residues. V was cut by 0 bases and J by 10 bases, with 7 bases left in between. Per germline, CDR1 SNHLY and CDR2 FYNNEI. The CDR3, as DNA: TGTGCCAGCAGTGAAGCTGTAGAAGAGCAGTTCTTC. This translates into CASSEAVEEQFF.

The V call is TRBV7-9, the J call TRBJ1-2, with TRBD1 as a possible D gene (5 bases). The CDR3 runs 17 residues. Trimming removed 3 bases at V and 4 bases at J, with 21 bases between. The germline CDR1 and CDR2 sequences are SEHNR and FQNEAQ (reference sequence). The CDR3 reads CASSLILLGEAPYGYTF. The CDR3 DNA sequence: TGTGCCAGCAGCTTGATTTTACTGGGGGAGGCCCCCTATGGCTACACCTTC.

This clone was picked up a small number of times. The chain carries TRBV6-5 and TRBJ1-2; 7 bases match TRBD1. The CDR3 totals 15 residues. Trimming removed 2 bases from V and 4 bases from J; junction bases left unmatched: 7. From germline, CDR1 is MNHEY and CDR2 SVGAGI. The CDR3 spells CASSYLRQGVYGYTF. The DNA for the CDR3 is TGTGCCAGCAGTTACCTAAGACAGGGTGTCTATGGCTACACCTTC.

V and J are TRBV6-5 and TRBJ1-1; D gene ambiguous. CDR1 and CDR2 from the germline V gene are MNHEY and SVGAGI. V was pared by 5 bases and J by 11 bases, with 18 bases between. This CDR3 has 13 amino acids. For the CDR3, the DNA is TGTGCCAGCAGTACTCCCCTGGGGTCGGGGGCTTTCTTT. This codes for CASSTPLGSGAFF.

The V call is TRBV25-1, the J call TRBJ2-1, with D unclear. The CDR3 runs 12 residues. Trimming took off 1 base at V and 7 bases at J, with 5 bases between the two ends. Germline V CDR1 and CDR2: MGHDK, SYGVNS. The CDR3 spells CASSEFLNEQFF. CDR3 nucleotides: TGTGCCAGCAGTGAATTCCTTAATGAGCAGTTCTTC.

The chain carries TRBV2 and TRBJ2-3; a possible D gene is TRBD2 (6 bases). From germline, CDR1 is SNHLY and CDR2 FYNNEI. This CDR3 comprises 15 residues. V dropped 1 base and J dropped 0 bases, with 8 bases sitting between them. The CDR3 DNA is TGTGCCAGCAGTGAAGTAGCGGAGAGCACAGATACGCAGTATTTT. Translated, it gives CASSEVAESTDTQYF. Supplemented by reference TRBV2 and TRBJ2-3, the full variable domain reads EPEVTQTPSHQVTQMGQEVILRCVPISNHLYFYWYRQILGQKVEFLVSFYNNEISEKSEIFDDQFSVERPDGSNFTLKIRSTKLEDSAMYFCASSEVAESTDTQYFGPGTRLTVL.

This sequence joins TRBV4-1 and TRBJ2-7; 7 bases match TRBD1. CDR1 MGHRA and CDR2 YSYEKL come from the germline V gene. The J segment lost 0 bases and the V segment lost 3 bases, leaving 2 bases of the junction unmatched. The CDR3 extends over 14 amino acids. For the CDR3, the DNA is TGCGCCAGCAGCCAGAGGACAGGCTCCTACGAGCAGTACTTC. Protein sequence: CASSQRTGSYEQYF.

This clone showed up just a few times. J is TRBJ1-1 and V is TRBV18, with a possible D match to TRBD1 (5 bases). Trimming stripped 3 bases from V and 11 bases from J, with 16 bases between. Per germline, CDR1 KGHSH and CDR2 LQKENI. The CDR3 has 13 amino acids. CDR3 in amino acids: CASSPSREGRAFF. DNA of the CDR3: TGTGCCAGCTCACCGAGTAGGGAGGGGAGGGCTTTCTTT.

The CDR3 region has the DNA TGTGCCAGCAGTGGGGCCTACGGATATATGAACACTGAAGCTTTCTTT. Its translation is CASSGAYGYMNTEAFF. The V gene is TRBV25-1, the J gene TRBJ1-1; D ambiguous. In germline, CDR1 is MGHDK, CDR2 SYGVNS. This CDR3 has 16 amino acids. Trimming stripped 4 bases from V and 0 bases from J, with 15 bases between.

This chain connects TRBV6-1 to TRBJ2-3; D possibly corresponds to TRBD1 (5 bases). Looked up from germline, CDR1 is MNHNS and CDR2 is SASEGT. The V and J ends lost 3 bases and 5 bases respectively, with 12 bases between them. The CDR3 spans 14 residues. CDR3 sequence: CASSEGWGEDTQYF. In DNA, the CDR3 is TGTGCCAGCAGTGAGGGCTGGGGCGAAGATACGCAGTATTTT.